This TCR beta chain was captured in a study of lymphopenia after photon versus proton radiotherapy. Regarding the study as a whole: Only patients who died were analyzed for survival; proton advantage is unproven.

The ends were cut back, 5 bases at V and 2 bases at J, with 14 bases in the middle. Germline CDR1 reads SGHRS; CDR2 reads YFSETQ. The CDR3 has 15 amino acids. This clone has a single count. Its target is not known. Produced via immunoSEQ multiplex PCR; TCRdb's table is partial and in-frame only. The sample contains about 28,000 clones, 81% of which appear only once. The sequencing here drew on peripheral blood, taken from a patient treated with photon-based radiotherapy. The J gene is TRBJ1-3, the V gene TRBV5-1, with D hard to call. The TCR comes from a man aged 50-60 years with gastric cancer. In DNA form, the CDR3 reads TGCGCCAGCAGTCTCGGAGGAAAGACTGGAAACACCATATATTTT. Translation gives CASSLGGKTGNTIYF.